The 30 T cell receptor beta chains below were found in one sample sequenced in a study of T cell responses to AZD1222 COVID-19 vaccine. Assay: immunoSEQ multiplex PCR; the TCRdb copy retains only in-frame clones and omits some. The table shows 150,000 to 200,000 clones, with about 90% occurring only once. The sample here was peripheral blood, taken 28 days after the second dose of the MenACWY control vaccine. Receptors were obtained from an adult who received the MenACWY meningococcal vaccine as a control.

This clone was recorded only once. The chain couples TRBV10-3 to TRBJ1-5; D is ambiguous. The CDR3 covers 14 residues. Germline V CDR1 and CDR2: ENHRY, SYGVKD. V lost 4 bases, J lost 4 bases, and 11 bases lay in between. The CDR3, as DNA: TGTGCCATCAGTGCTCCGGGAGGTAATCAGCCCCAGCATTTT. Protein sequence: CAISAPGGNQPQHF.

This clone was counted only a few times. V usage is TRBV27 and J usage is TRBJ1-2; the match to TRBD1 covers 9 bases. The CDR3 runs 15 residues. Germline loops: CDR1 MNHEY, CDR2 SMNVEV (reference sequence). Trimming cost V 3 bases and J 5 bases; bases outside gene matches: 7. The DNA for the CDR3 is TGTGCCAGCAGTTTTTCCGGGACAGGGCTTTATGGCTACACCTTC. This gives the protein CASSFSGTGLYGYTF.

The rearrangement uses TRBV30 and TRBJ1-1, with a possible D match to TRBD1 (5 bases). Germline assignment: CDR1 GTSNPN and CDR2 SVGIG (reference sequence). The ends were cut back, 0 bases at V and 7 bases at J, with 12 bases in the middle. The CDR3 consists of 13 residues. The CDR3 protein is CAWSVQTVDEAFF. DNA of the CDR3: TGTGCCTGGAGTGTACAGACAGTTGATGAAGCTTTCTTT. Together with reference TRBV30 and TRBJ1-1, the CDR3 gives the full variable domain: SQTIHQWPATLVQPVGSPLSLECTVEGTSNPNLYWYRQAAGRGLQLLFYSVGIGQISSEVPQNLSASRPQDRQFILSSKKLLLSDSGFYLCAWSVQTVDEAFFGQGTRLTVV.

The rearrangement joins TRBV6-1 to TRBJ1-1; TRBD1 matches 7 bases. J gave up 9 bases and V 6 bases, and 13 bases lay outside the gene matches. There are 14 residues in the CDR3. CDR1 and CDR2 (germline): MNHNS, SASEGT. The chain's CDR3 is CASSGGQPRGKAFF. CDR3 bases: TGTGCCAGCAGCGGGGGACAGCCCCGTGGGAAAGCTTTCTTT.

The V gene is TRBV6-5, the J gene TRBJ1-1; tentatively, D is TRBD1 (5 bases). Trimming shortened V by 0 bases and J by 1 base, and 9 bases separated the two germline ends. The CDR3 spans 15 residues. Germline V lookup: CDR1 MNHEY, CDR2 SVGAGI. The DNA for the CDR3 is TGTGCCAGCAGTTACTCGGACACGGGGAACACTGAAGCTTTCTTT. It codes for CASSYSDTGNTEAFF.

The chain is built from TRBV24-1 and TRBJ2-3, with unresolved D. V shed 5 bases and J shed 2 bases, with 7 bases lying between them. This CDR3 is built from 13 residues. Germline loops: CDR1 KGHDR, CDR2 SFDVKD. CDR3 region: CATSVRNTDTQYF. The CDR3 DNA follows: TGTGCCACCAGTGTGCGGAACACAGATACGCAGTATTTT.

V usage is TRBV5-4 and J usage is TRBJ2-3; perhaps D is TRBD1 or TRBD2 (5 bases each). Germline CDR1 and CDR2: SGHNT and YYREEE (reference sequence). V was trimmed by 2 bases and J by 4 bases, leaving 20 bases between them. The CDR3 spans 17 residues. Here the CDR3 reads CASSFIAGLEGSDTQYF. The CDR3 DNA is TGTGCCAGCAGCTTCATAGCTGGTTTAGAGGGGTCAGATACGCAGTATTTT.

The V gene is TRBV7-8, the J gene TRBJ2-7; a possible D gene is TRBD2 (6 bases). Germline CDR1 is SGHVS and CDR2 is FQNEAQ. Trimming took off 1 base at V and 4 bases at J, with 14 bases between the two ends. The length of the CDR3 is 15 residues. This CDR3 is CASSLDGGWAYEQYF. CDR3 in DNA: TGTGCCAGCAGCTTAGACGGGGGTTGGGCATACGAGCAGTACTTC.

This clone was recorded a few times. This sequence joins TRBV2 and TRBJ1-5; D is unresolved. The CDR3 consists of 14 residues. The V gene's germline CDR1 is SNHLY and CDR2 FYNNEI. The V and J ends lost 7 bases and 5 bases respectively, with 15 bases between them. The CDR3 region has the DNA TGTGCCAGCACCCCAGTCGGGGTATATCAGCCCCAGCATTTT. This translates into CASTPVGVYQPQHF.

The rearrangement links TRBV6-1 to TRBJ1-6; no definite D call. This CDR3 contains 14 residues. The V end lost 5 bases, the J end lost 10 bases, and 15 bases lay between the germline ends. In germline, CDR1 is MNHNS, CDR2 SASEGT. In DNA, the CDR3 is TGTGCCAGCAGTTTCACCACCCTACGCTCACCCCTCCACTTT. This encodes CASSFTTLRSPLHF.

The chain's CDR3 is CASSPPHEREKLFF. CDR3 nucleotides: TGTGCCAGCTCACCACCCCACGAAAGGGAAAAACTGTTTTTT. The chain recombines TRBV18 with TRBJ1-4; no reliable D call. The CDR3 spans 14 residues. Germline values: CDR1 KGHSH, CDR2 LQKENI. The V and J ends lost 0 bases and 8 bases respectively, with 10 bases between them. The whole variable domain, filled in from reference TRBV18 and TRBJ1-4, reads NAGVMQNPRHLVRRRGQEARLRCSPMKGHSHVYWYRQLPEEGLKFMVYLQKENIIDESGMPKERFSAEFPKEGPSILRIQQVVRGDSAAYFCASSPPHEREKLFFGSGTQLSVL.

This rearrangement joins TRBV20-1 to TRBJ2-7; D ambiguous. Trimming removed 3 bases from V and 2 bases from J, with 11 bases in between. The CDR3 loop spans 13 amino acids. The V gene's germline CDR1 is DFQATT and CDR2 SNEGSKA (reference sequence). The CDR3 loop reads CSASKDPPYEQYF. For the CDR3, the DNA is TGCAGTGCTAGTAAGGACCCGCCCTACGAGCAGTACTTC.

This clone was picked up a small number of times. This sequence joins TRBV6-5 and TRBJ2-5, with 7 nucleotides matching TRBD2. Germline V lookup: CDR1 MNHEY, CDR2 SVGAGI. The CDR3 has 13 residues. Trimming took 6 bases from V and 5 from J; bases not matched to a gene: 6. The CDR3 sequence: CASSLRGGETQYF. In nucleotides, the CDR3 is TGTGCCAGCAGCCTACGGGGAGGGGAGACCCAGTACTTC.

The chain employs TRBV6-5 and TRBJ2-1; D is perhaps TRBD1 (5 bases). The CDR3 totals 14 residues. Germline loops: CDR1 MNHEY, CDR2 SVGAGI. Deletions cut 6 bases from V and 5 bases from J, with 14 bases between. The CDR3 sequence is CASSLGLPNNEQFF. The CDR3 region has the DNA TGTGCCAGCAGCTTGGGGCTACCTAACAATGAGCAGTTCTTC.

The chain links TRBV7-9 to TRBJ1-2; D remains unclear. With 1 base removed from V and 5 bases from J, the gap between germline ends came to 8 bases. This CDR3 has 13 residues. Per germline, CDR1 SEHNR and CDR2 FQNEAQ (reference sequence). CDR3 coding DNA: TGTGCCAGCAGCTTAGGGGCGGCTTATGGCTACACCTTC. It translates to CASSLGAAYGYTF.

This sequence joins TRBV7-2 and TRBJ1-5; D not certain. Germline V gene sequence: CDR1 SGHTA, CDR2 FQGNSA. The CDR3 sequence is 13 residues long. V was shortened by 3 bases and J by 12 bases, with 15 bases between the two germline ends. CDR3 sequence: CASSLLIRDHQHF. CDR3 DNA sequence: TGTGCCAGCAGCTTGCTCATAAGGGATCACCAGCATTTT.

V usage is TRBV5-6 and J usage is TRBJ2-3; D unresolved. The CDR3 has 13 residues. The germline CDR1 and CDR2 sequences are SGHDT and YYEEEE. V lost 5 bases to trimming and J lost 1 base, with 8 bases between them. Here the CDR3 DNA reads TGTGCCAGCAGTCTATACCGCACAGATACGCAGTATTTT. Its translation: CASSLYRTDTQYF.

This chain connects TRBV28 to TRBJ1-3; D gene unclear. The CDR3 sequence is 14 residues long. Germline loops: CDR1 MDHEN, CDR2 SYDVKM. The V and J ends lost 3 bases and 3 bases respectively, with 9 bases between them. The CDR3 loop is CASSFSGFGNTIYF. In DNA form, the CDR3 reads TGTGCCAGCAGTTTTAGCGGATTTGGAAACACCATATATTTT.

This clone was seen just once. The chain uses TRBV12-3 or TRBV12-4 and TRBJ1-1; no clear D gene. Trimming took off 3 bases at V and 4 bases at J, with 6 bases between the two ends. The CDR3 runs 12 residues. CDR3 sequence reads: CASSLRGTEAFF. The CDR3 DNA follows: TGTGCCAGCAGTTTGCGGGGCACTGAAGCTTTCTTT.

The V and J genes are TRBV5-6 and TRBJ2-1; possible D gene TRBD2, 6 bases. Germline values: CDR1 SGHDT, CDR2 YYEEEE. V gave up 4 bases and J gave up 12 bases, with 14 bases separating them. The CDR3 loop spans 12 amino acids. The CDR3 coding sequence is TGTGCCAGCAGCCCGGGGACTTCGGCGCAGTTCTTC. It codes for CASSPGTSAQFF. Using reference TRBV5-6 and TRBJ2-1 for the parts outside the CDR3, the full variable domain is DAGVTQSPTHLIKTRGQQVTLRCSPKSGHDTVSWYQQALGQGPQFIFQYYEEEERQRGNFPDRFSGHQFPNYSSELNVNALLLGDSALYLCASSPGTSAQFFGPGTRLTVL.

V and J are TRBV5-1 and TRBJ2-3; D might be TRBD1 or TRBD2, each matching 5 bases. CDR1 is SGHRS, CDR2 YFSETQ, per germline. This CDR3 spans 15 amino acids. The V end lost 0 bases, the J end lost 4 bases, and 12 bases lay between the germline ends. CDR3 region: CASSLAGGAADTQYF. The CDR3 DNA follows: TGCGCCAGCAGCTTGGCTGGGGGAGCGGCAGATACGCAGTATTTT.

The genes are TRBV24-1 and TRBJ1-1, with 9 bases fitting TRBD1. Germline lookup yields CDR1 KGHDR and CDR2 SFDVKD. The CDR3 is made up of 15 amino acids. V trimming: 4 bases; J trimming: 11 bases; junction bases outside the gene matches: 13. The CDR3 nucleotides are TGTGCCACCAGTGACCGTACCGGGACAGGGACAAGTGCTTTCTTT. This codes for CATSDRTGTGTSAFF.

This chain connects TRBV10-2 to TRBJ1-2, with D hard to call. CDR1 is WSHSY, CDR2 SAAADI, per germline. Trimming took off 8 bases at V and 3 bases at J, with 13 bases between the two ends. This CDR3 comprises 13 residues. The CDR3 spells CASEDTKYYGYTF. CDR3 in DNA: TGCGCCAGCGAAGACACCAAATACTATGGCTACACCTTC.

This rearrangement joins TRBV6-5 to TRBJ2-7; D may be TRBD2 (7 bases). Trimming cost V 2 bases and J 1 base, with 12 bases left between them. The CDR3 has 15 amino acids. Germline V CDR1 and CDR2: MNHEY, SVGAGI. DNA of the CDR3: TGTGCCAGCAGTTACGGCGGGGGCCCTTCCTACGAGCAGTACTTC. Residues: CASSYGGGPSYEQYF.

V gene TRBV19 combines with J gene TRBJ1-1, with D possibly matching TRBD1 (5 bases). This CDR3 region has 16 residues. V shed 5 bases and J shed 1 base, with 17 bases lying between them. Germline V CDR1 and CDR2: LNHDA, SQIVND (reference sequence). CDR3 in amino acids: CASSGKTGWENTEAFF. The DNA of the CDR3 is TGTGCCAGTAGTGGTAAAACAGGCTGGGAGAACACTGAAGCTTTCTTT.

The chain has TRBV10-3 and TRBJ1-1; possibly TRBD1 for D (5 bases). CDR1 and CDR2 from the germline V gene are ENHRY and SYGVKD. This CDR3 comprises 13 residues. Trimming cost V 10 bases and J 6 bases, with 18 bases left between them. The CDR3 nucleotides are TGTGCCAGTGGCGGGGGGATACGGCCTGAAGCTTTCTTT. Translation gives CASGGGIRPEAFF.

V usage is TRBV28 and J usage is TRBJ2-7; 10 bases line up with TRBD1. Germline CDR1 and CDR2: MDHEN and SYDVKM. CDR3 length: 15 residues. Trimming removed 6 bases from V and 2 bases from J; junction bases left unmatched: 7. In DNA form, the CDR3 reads TGTGCCAGCAGCCCGACCGGGACAGGGGCCTACGAGCAGTACTTC. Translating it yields CASSPTGTGAYEQYF.

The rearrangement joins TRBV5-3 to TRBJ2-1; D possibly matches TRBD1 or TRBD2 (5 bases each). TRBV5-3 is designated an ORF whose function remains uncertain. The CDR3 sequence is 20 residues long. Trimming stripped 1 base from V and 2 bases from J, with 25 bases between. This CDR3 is CARSLKVRVWGFGAYNEQFF. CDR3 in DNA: TGTGCCAGAAGCTTGAAGGTGAGGGTTTGGGGGTTTGGGGCCTACAATGAGCAGTTCTTC.

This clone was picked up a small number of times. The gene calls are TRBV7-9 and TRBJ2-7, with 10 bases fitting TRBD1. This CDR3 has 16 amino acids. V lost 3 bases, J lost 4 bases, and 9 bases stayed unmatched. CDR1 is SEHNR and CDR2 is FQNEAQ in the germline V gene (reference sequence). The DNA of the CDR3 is TGTGCCAGCAGCTTGGGGGGACAGGGGAGGACATACGAGCAGTACTTC. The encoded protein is CASSLGGQGRTYEQYF.

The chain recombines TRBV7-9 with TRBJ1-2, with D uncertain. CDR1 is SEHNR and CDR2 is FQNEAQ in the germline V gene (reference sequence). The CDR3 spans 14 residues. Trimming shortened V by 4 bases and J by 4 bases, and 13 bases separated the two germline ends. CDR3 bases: TGTGCCAGCAGCTCCCCCCTCGGGAGCTATGGCTACACCTTC. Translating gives CASSSPLGSYGYTF. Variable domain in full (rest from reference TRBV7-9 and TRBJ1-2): DTGVSQNPRHKITKRGQNVTFRCDPISEHNRLYWYRQTLGQGPEFLTYFQNEAQLEKSRLLSDRFSAERPKGSFSTLEIQRTEQGDSAMYLCASSSPLGSYGYTFGSGTRLTVV.